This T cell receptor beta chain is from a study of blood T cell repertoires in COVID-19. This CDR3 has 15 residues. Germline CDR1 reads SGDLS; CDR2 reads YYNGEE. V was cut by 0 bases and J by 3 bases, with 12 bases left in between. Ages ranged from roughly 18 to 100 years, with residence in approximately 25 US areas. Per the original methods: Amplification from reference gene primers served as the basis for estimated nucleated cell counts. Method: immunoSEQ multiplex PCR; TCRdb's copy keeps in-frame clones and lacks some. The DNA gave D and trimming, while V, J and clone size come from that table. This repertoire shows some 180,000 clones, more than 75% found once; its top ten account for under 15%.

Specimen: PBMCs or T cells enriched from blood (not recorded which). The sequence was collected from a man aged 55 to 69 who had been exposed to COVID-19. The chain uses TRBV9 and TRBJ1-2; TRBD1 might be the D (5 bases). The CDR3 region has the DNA TGTGCCAGCAGCGTAGCGGGAGGGGAGGACTATGGCTACACCTTC. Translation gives CASSVAGGEDYGYTF.